The clone carrying this T cell receptor (beta chain) was picked up many times. CDR3 size: 17 residues. CDR1 MGHRA and CDR2 YSYEKL come from the germline V gene. Trimming removed 0 bases from V and 9 bases from J; junction bases left unmatched: 12. Noted time point: technical triplicate 3. The data are from a study of neurological immune-mediated disorders. MiXCR, run by TCRdb on the 5' RACE reads, gives a single entry per CDR3 protein. The data show some 48,000 distinct CDR3 sequences, around a fifth seen once. This receptor was identified in a man between 60 and 75 years old with HTLV-1-associated myelopathy (HAM/TSP). The sequencing input was PBMCs. The V and J genes are TRBV4-1 and TRBJ1-5, with 9 nucleotides matching TRBD1. Here the CDR3 reads CASSQEGADRGMLPQHF. In nucleotides, the CDR3 is TGCGCCAGCAGCCAAGAGGGAGCGGACAGGGGAATGTTGCCCCAGCATTTT.